The 5 T cell receptor beta chains presented below share a single source sample, sequenced in a study of cytomegalovirus exposure and HLA in healthy donors. Primers included in the PCR were 60 Vbeta and 13 Jbeta primers. Here immunoSEQ multiplex PCR was the method, and the copy in TCRdb shows in-frame clones only, minus some. The sample contains about 150,000 clones, 70% to 85% of which appear only once. The sample taken for sequencing was PBMCs. The receptors come from a woman aged 45 to 65 in good health and CMV-seropositive.

DNA of the CDR3: TGTGCCAGCAAAGGACAGGGGTGGGAAAAACTGTTTTTT. Translating gives CASKGQGWEKLFF. This chain joins TRBV6-5 and TRBJ1-4; 9 bases match TRBD1. The CDR3 sequence is 13 residues long. The V gene end was trimmed by 7 bases and the J gene end by 8 bases; junction bases not matched to a gene: 5. Germline V gene lookup returns CDR1 MNHEY and CDR2 SVGAGI.

The J gene is TRBJ2-2, the V gene TRBV9; TRBD1 aligns across 8 bases. The CDR3 covers 14 residues. Germline loops: CDR1 SGDLS, CDR2 YYNGEE. The ends lost 3 bases at V and 2 bases at J; junction bases unmatched: 0. CDR3 loop: CASSAGGNTGELFF. CDR3 DNA sequence: TGTGCCAGCAGCGCAGGGGGCAACACCGGGGAGCTGTTTTTT. Based on the CDR3 plus reference TRBV9 and TRBJ2-2, the full variable domain is DSGVTQTPKHLITATGQRVTLRCSPRSGDLSVYWYQQSLDQGLQFLIQYYNGEERAKGNILERFSAQQFPDLHSELNLSSLELGDSALYFCASSAGGNTGELFFGEGSRLTVL.

CDR3 residues: CASSHGPLWEQPQHF. The CDR3, as DNA: TGTGCCAGCAGTCATGGGCCCCTTTGGGAGCAGCCCCAGCATTTT. V gene TRBV6-1 combines with J gene TRBJ1-5, with no clear D. From germline, CDR1 is MNHNS and CDR2 SASEGT. V lost 5 bases and J lost 7, with 18 bases in between. There are 15 residues in the CDR3.

The rearrangement joins TRBV5-6 to TRBJ1-6; unclear D gene. The V end was cut by 4 bases, the J end by 0 bases, with 8 bases between. Germline loops: CDR1 SGHDT, CDR2 YYEEEE. CDR3 length equals 15 residues. The CDR3 is CASSRESSYNSPLHF. Written as DNA, the CDR3 is TGTGCCAGCAGCCGAGAGAGCTCCTATAATTCACCCCTCCACTTT.

V and J are TRBV28 and TRBJ1-3; possibly TRBD1 for D (5 bases). V was clipped by 6 bases and J by 0 bases, with 12 bases between them. This CDR3 region has 15 residues. Germline CDR1 is MDHEN and CDR2 is SYDVKM. CDR3 DNA: TGTGCCAGCAGAGGGGCATACATCTCTGGAAACACCATATATTTT. This encodes CASRGAYISGNTIYF.